The present entry profiles one T cell receptor (beta chain) with its context. The CDR3 runs 11 residues. Germline loops: CDR1 LGHNT, CDR2 FRNRAP. Between the trimmed V and J ends, which lost 2 bases and 5 bases, there was a span of 3 bases. The authors ran the immunoSEQ assay, v3.0, at survey level. Using immunoSEQ multiplex PCR, the repertoire was profiled, and TCRdb retains in-frame clones only, with some absent. Here the sample spans 13,000 or so clones, 75% to 85% being singletons. The data were obtained in a study of long-term antiretroviral therapy in people with HIV. This clonotype was obtained from a man aged 40-49 years with HIV. This specimen was unsorted PBMCs, taken 3.2 years before starting antiretroviral therapy. This rearrangement joins TRBV12-5 to TRBJ2-5; no clear D gene. Here the CDR3 reads CASGLSETQYF. In DNA form, the CDR3 reads TGTGCTAGTGGTTTGAGCGAGACCCAGTACTTC.